A selection of T cell receptor beta chains follows, all from one sample in a study of T cells in Graves' hyperthyroidism and ophthalmopathy. Each CDR3 protein gets one entry after TCRdb re-called the multiplex PCR reads with MiXCR. This sample has about 580,000 distinct CDR3 sequences; 40% to 55% occur once, and the top ten carry roughly 8.2%. The specimen sequenced was peripheral blood or thyroid tissue (not recorded which). These receptors all come from a woman aged 18-30 years with Graves' hyperthyroidism. Each CDR3 is given with its conserved first and last residue. Fields, in order: D gene, J gene, clone size, V gene, CDR3 protein, CDR3 DNA. A D gene is named only where the DNA matches it firmly. Clone size is stated in some rows and not others, as once, few, many or a class when expanded.

d_gene: .
j_gene: TRBJ1-1
abundance: many
v_gene: TRBV2
CDR3aa: CASSASGHAYTEAFF
CDR3nt: TGTGCCAGCAGTGCTTCGGGTCACGCCTACACTGAAGCTTTCTTT

d_gene: TRBD1
j_gene: TRBJ1-5
abundance: .
v_gene: TRBV25-1
CDR3aa: CANRTGSLLSNQPQHF
CDR3nt: TGTGCCAATAGGACAGGGTCCCTACTTAGCAATCAGCCCCAGCATTTT

d_gene: TRBD1
j_gene: TRBJ2-7
abundance: .
v_gene: TRBV5-1
CDR3aa: CASRETTGRPYEQYF
CDR3nt: TGCGCCAGCAGGGAGACGACAGGGCGTCCCTACGAGCAGTACTTC

d_gene: .
j_gene: TRBJ1-2
abundance: many
v_gene: TRBV29-1
CDR3aa: CSVDGYTF
CDR3nt: TGCAGCGTTGATGGCTACACCTTC

d_gene: .
j_gene: TRBJ1-4
abundance: .
v_gene: TRBV13
CDR3aa: CASSFGNTGEKLFF
CDR3nt: TGTGCCAGCAGCTTCGGGAACACCGGGGAAAAACTGTTTTTT

d_gene: .
j_gene: TRBJ1-2
abundance: few
v_gene: TRBV7-2
CDR3aa: CASSLDFNNYGYTF
CDR3nt: TGTGCCAGCAGCTTAGATTTCAATAACTATGGCTACACCTTC

d_gene: .
j_gene: TRBJ2-2
abundance: .
v_gene: TRBV10-3
CDR3aa: CAISEYGELFF
CDR3nt: TGTGCCATCAGTGAGTACGGGGAGCTGTTTTTT

d_gene: .
j_gene: TRBJ2-2
abundance: .
v_gene: TRBV7-6
CDR3aa: CASSWYSGLLGTGELFF
CDR3nt: TGTGCCAGCAGCTGGTACTCCGGACTGTTAGGGACCGGGGAGCTGTTTTTT

d_gene: .
j_gene: TRBJ2-3
abundance: .
v_gene: TRBV10-3
CDR3aa: CAILAGNGDTQYF
CDR3nt: TGTGCCATCCTGGCAGGGAATGGAGATACGCAGTATTTT

d_gene: TRBD2
j_gene: TRBJ2-2
abundance: .
v_gene: TRBV14
CDR3aa: CASRASGNTGELFF
CDR3nt: TGTGCCAGCAGGGCTAGCGGAAACACCGGGGAGCTGTTTTTT

d_gene: TRBD1
j_gene: TRBJ1-2
abundance: many
v_gene: TRBV5-5
CDR3aa: CASSGYRGLLLGYTF
CDR3nt: TGTGCCAGCAGCGGCTACAGGGGGCTGTTGTTAGGCTACACCTTC

d_gene: TRBD1
j_gene: TRBJ2-7
abundance: many
v_gene: TRBV4-1
CDR3aa: CASSQGKGTGWFYEQYF
CDR3nt: TGCGCCAGCAGCCAAGGCAAGGGGACAGGGTGGTTCTACGAGCAGTACTTC

d_gene: .
j_gene: TRBJ1-4
abundance: many
v_gene: TRBV12-3/TRBV12-4
CDR3aa: CASSPEVGEKLFF
CDR3nt: TGTGCCAGCAGTCCGGAGGTTGGGGAAAAACTGTTTTTT

d_gene: .
j_gene: TRBJ1-3
abundance: .
v_gene: TRBV2
CDR3aa: CASSESGFGNTIYF
CDR3nt: TGTGCCAGCAGTGAGTCAGGGTTTGGAAACACCATATATTTT

d_gene: .
j_gene: TRBJ1-1
abundance: many
v_gene: TRBV15
CDR3aa: CATSRGYEAFF
CDR3nt: TGTGCCACCAGCAGAGGATATGAAGCTTTCTTT

d_gene: .
j_gene: TRBJ1-6
abundance: .
v_gene: TRBV11-2
CDR3aa: CASSGGGGRNSGPLHF
CDR3nt: TGTGCCAGCAGCGGGGGGGGGGGGAGGAATTCCGGACCCCTCCACTTT

d_gene: TRBD1
j_gene: TRBJ2-7
abundance: .
v_gene: TRBV29-1
CDR3aa: CSVERTGTPEQYF
CDR3nt: TGCAGCGTGGAAAGGACAGGGACGCCCGAGCAGTACTTC

d_gene: .
j_gene: TRBJ1-4
abundance: .
v_gene: TRBV25-1
CDR3aa: CASSDQSGSGDEKLFF
CDR3nt: TGTGCCAGCAGTGATCAATCAGGGTCGGGTGATGAAAAACTGTTTTTT

d_gene: TRBD2
j_gene: TRBJ2-7
abundance: .
v_gene: TRBV24-1
CDR3aa: CATSDPGTSPHEQYF
CDR3nt: TGTGCCACCAGTGATCCCGGGACTAGCCCTCACGAGCAGTACTTC

d_gene: TRBD2
j_gene: TRBJ2-5
abundance: .
v_gene: TRBV27
CDR3aa: CASSPRTSGRRDETQYF
CDR3nt: TGTGCCAGCAGTCCCCGGACTAGCGGGAGGAGGGATGAGACCCAGTACTTC

d_gene: .
j_gene: TRBJ1-4
abundance: many
v_gene: TRBV6-6
CDR3aa: CASSSSGFNEKLFF
CDR3nt: TGTGCCAGCAGTTCAAGTGGTTTTAATGAAAAACTGTTTTTT

d_gene: .
j_gene: TRBJ1-2
abundance: .
v_gene: TRBV29-1
CDR3aa: CSDSYGYTF
CDR3nt: TGCAGCGACAGCTATGGCTACACCTTC

d_gene: .
j_gene: TRBJ2-2
abundance: few
v_gene: TRBV25-1
CDR3aa: CASSEGYANTGELFF
CDR3nt: TGTGCCAGCAGTGAAGGGTACGCGAACACCGGGGAGCTGTTTTTT

d_gene: .
j_gene: TRBJ2-5
abundance: many
v_gene: TRBV10-3
CDR3aa: CAISDTGQETQYF
CDR3nt: TGTGCCATCAGTGATACGGGCCAAGAGACCCAGTACTTC

d_gene: TRBD2
j_gene: TRBJ2-5
abundance: many
v_gene: TRBV4-2
CDR3aa: CASQSGSRDLQETQYF
CDR3nt: TGTGCCAGCCAAAGCGGGAGTAGAGACCTCCAAGAGACCCAGTACTTC

d_gene: TRBD2
j_gene: TRBJ2-7
abundance: .
v_gene: TRBV29-1
CDR3aa: CSLGTSHVSYEQYF
CDR3nt: TGCAGCTTGGGGACTAGCCATGTCTCCTACGAGCAGTACTTC

d_gene: TRBD2
j_gene: TRBJ2-7
abundance: many
v_gene: TRBV28
CDR3aa: CASSWTSGAYEQYF
CDR3nt: TGTGCCAGCAGTTGGACTAGCGGGGCTTACGAGCAGTACTTC

d_gene: TRBD1
j_gene: TRBJ2-5
abundance: .
v_gene: TRBV10-3
CDR3aa: CAIGTGVETQYF
CDR3nt: TGTGCCATCGGGACAGGGGTGGAGACCCAGTACTTC

d_gene: .
j_gene: TRBJ2-2
abundance: many
v_gene: TRBV9
CDR3aa: CASSATPGDTGELFF
CDR3nt: TGTGCCAGCAGCGCCACCCCGGGCGACACCGGGGAGCTGTTTTTT

d_gene: .
j_gene: TRBJ1-4
abundance: many
v_gene: TRBV2
CDR3aa: CASSEDLREKLFF
CDR3nt: TGTGCCAGCAGTGAAGATCTCAGGGAAAAACTGTTTTTT

d_gene: .
j_gene: TRBJ2-5
abundance: few
v_gene: TRBV27
CDR3aa: CASSRQAHIGETQYF
CDR3nt: TGTGCCAGCAGCCGACAGGCCCATATAGGGGAGACCCAGTACTTC

d_gene: TRBD2
j_gene: TRBJ2-1
abundance: .
v_gene: TRBV10-3
CDR3aa: CAIRERTSGSKDEQFF
CDR3nt: TGTGCCATCAGGGAACGGACTAGCGGGAGTAAGGATGAGCAGTTCTTC

d_gene: TRBD2
j_gene: TRBJ2-7
abundance: many
v_gene: TRBV4-3
CDR3aa: CASSQTRREASYEQYF
CDR3nt: TGCGCCAGCAGCCAAACGCGTCGGGAGGCGTCCTACGAGCAGTACTTC

d_gene: .
j_gene: TRBJ2-4
abundance: .
v_gene: TRBV15
CDR3aa: CATSLRPGLGAKNIQYF
CDR3nt: TGTGCCACCAGCCTTCGTCCTGGGCTGGGAGCCAAAAACATTCAGTACTTC

d_gene: TRBD1
j_gene: TRBJ1-5
abundance: .
v_gene: TRBV7-9
CDR3aa: CASGQGQGEQPQHF
CDR3nt: TGTGCCAGCGGCCAAGGACAGGGCGAGCAGCCCCAGCATTTT

d_gene: .
j_gene: TRBJ2-3
abundance: .
v_gene: TRBV15
CDR3aa: CATSSEKRRGLYAQYF
CDR3nt: TGTGCCACCAGCAGTGAAAAAAGGAGGGGGCTGTATGCGCAGTATTTT

d_gene: TRBD2
j_gene: TRBJ2-7
abundance: many
v_gene: TRBV12-3/TRBV12-4
CDR3aa: CASSVRGLAASYEQYF
CDR3nt: TGTGCCAGCAGTGTAAGAGGACTAGCGGCGTCCTACGAGCAGTACTTC

d_gene: .
j_gene: TRBJ2-2
abundance: .
v_gene: TRBV7-9
CDR3aa: CASIGAAGGELFF
CDR3nt: TGTGCCAGCATCGGGGCCGCAGGCGGGGAGCTGTTTTTT

d_gene: .
j_gene: TRBJ1-5
abundance: many
v_gene: TRBV24-1
CDR3aa: CATSGDSNQPQHF
CDR3nt: TGTGCCACCAGTGGGGACAGCAATCAGCCCCAGCATTTT

d_gene: TRBD1
j_gene: TRBJ2-7
abundance: .
v_gene: TRBV7-9
CDR3aa: CASSATGQGSEQYF
CDR3nt: TGTGCCAGCAGCGCGACGGGACAGGGTAGCGAGCAGTACTTC

d_gene: .
j_gene: TRBJ1-5
abundance: many
v_gene: TRBV6-1
CDR3aa: CASSYVGEGNQPQHF
CDR3nt: TGTGCCAGCAGTTACGTAGGAGAGGGCAATCAGCCCCAGCATTTT

d_gene: .
j_gene: TRBJ2-5
abundance: .
v_gene: TRBV2
CDR3aa: CASSEGGARETQYF
CDR3nt: TGTGCCAGCAGTGAAGGGGGGGCACGAGAGACCCAGTACTTC

d_gene: TRBD2
j_gene: TRBJ2-5
abundance: .
v_gene: TRBV15
CDR3aa: CATRLAGQETQYF
CDR3nt: TGTGCCACCAGACTAGCGGGCCAAGAGACCCAGTACTTC

d_gene: .
j_gene: TRBJ2-2
abundance: .
v_gene: TRBV24-1
CDR3aa: CATSDFGTMNTGELFF
CDR3nt: TGTGCCACCAGTGATTTTGGGACCATGAACACCGGGGAGCTGTTTTTT

d_gene: .
j_gene: TRBJ2-3
abundance: .
v_gene: TRBV2
CDR3aa: CASSDLTGSTDTQYF
CDR3nt: TGTGCCAGCAGTGACCTGACAGGTAGCACAGATACGCAGTATTTT

d_gene: TRBD1
j_gene: TRBJ1-5
abundance: .
v_gene: TRBV2
CDR3aa: CASREGQGGQPQHF
CDR3nt: TGTGCCAGCAGGGAGGGACAGGGGGGGCAGCCCCAGCATTTT

d_gene: TRBD2
j_gene: TRBJ2-1
abundance: .
v_gene: TRBV7-9
CDR3aa: CASSLLVGREGYNEQFF
CDR3nt: TGTGCCAGCAGCTTACTTGTTGGGCGGGAGGGCTACAATGAGCAGTTCTTC

d_gene: .
j_gene: TRBJ1-4
abundance: many
v_gene: TRBV25-1
CDR3aa: CASSPRGAMNEKLFF
CDR3nt: TGTGCCAGCAGCCCCCGGGGGGCAATGAATGAAAAACTGTTTTTT

d_gene: .
j_gene: TRBJ1-4
abundance: few
v_gene: TRBV27
CDR3aa: CASSLYGRLLNEKLFF
CDR3nt: TGTGCCAGCAGTTTGTACGGACGTTTACTTAATGAAAAACTGTTTTTT

d_gene: .
j_gene: TRBJ1-1
abundance: many
v_gene: TRBV29-1
CDR3aa: CSVVPIVGGTEAFF
CDR3nt: TGCAGCGTTGTCCCCATCGTCGGGGGCACTGAAGCTTTCTTT

d_gene: .
j_gene: TRBJ2-7
abundance: .
v_gene: TRBV29-1
CDR3aa: CSVGGRSYNEQYF
CDR3nt: TGCAGCGTTGGGGGTCGCTCCTACAATGAGCAGTACTTC

d_gene: .
j_gene: TRBJ1-6
abundance: once
v_gene: TRBV7-9
CDR3aa: CASSLGPGPLHF
CDR3nt: TGCGCCAGCAGCTTGGGGCCGGGACCCCTCCACTTT

d_gene: TRBD2
j_gene: TRBJ2-3
abundance: few
v_gene: TRBV20-1
CDR3aa: CSATSGGPDTQYF
CDR3nt: TGCAGTGCTACCAGCGGGGGGCCAGATACGCAGTATTTT

d_gene: .
j_gene: TRBJ1-1
abundance: many
v_gene: TRBV7-9
CDR3aa: CASSLSQQGEAFF
CDR3nt: TGTGCCAGCAGCTTATCCCAACAGGGTGAAGCTTTCTTT

d_gene: .
j_gene: TRBJ1-5
abundance: .
v_gene: TRBV19
CDR3aa: CASRTSGGSHQPQHF
CDR3nt: TGTGCCAGTAGGACTAGCGGGGGGAGCCATCAGCCCCAGCATTTT

d_gene: .
j_gene: TRBJ1-1
abundance: many
v_gene: TRBV6-6
CDR3aa: CASSYLVNTEAFF
CDR3nt: TGTGCCAGCAGTTACCTGGTCAACACTGAAGCTTTCTTT

d_gene: .
j_gene: TRBJ2-2
abundance: .
v_gene: TRBV20-1
CDR3aa: CSAQKSTNTRELLF
CDR3nt: TGCAGTGCCCAGAAATCAACGAACACCCGGGAGCTGCTTTTT

d_gene: TRBD1
j_gene: TRBJ2-5
abundance: .
v_gene: TRBV24-1
CDR3aa: CATSDTGGKETQYF
CDR3nt: TGTGCCACCAGTGACACAGGGGGGAAAGAGACCCAGTACTTC

d_gene: TRBD1
j_gene: TRBJ1-4
abundance: many
v_gene: TRBV19
CDR3aa: CASSIDDRATNEKLFF
CDR3nt: TGTGCCAGTAGTATCGACGACAGGGCCACTAATGAAAAACTGTTTTTT

d_gene: .
j_gene: TRBJ2-2
abundance: .
v_gene: TRBV7-3
CDR3aa: CASSLWGPGELFF
CDR3nt: TGTGCCAGCAGCTTATGGGGCCCAGGGGAGCTGTTTTTT